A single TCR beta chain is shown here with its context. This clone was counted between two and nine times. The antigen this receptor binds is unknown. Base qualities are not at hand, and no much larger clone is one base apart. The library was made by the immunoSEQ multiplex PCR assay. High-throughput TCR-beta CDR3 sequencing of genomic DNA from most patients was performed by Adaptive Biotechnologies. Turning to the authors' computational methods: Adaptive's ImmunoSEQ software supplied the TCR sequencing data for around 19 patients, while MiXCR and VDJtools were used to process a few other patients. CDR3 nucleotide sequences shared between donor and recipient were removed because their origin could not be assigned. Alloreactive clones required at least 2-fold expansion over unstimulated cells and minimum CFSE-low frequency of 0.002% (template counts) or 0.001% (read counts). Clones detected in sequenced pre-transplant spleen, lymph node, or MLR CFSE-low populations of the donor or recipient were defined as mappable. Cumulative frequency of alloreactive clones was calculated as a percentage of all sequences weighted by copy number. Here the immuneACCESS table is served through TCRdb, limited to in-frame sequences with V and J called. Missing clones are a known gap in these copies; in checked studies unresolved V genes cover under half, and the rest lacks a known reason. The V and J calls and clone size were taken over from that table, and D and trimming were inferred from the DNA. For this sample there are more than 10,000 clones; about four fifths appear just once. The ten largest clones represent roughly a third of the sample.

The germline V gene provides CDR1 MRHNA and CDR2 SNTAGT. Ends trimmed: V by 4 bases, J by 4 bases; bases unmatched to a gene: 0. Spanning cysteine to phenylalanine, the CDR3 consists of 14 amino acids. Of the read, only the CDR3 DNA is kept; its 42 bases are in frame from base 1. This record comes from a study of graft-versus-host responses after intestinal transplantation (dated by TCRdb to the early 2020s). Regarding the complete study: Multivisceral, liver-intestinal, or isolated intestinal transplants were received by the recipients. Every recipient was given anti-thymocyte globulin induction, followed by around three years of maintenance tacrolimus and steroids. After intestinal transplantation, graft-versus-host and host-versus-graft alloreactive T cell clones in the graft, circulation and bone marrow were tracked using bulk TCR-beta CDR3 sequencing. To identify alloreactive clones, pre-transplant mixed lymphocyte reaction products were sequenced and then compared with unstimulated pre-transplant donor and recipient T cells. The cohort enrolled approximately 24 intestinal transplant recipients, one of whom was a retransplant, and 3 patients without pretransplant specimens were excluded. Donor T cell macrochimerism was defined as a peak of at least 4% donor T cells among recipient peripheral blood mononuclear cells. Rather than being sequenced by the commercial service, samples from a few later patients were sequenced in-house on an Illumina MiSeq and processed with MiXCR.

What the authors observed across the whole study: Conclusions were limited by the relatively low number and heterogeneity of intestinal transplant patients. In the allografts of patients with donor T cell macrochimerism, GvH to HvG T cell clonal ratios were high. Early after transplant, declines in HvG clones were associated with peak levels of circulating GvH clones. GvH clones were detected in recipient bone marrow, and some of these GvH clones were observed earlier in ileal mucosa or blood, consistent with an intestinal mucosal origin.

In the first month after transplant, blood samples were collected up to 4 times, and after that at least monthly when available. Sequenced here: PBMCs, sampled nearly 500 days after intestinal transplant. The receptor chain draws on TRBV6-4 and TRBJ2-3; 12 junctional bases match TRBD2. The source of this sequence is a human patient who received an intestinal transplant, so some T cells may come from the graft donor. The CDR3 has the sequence CASSASGGADTQYF. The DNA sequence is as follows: TGTGCCAGCAGTGCTAGCGGGGGGGCAGATACGCAGTATTTT.